These 2 T cell receptor beta chains came from one sample sequenced in a study of blood T cell repertoires in COVID-19. Method: immunoSEQ multiplex PCR; TCRdb's copy keeps in-frame clones and lacks some. The sample yields nearly 100,000 clones, approximately 80% seen once. The sequenced sample consisted of peripheral blood. The receptors originated from a man between 65 and 85 years old with acute or convalescent COVID-19.

The gene calls are TRBV7-3 and TRBJ1-1; a possible D gene is TRBD1 (6 bases). Germline values: CDR1 SGHTA, CDR2 FQGTGA. The CDR3 covers 13 residues. The germline V and J ends were trimmed by 0 bases and 7 bases, with 9 bases remaining between them. The CDR3, as DNA: TGTGCCAGCAGCTTAACCTCACAGGGTGAAGCTTTCTTT. This sequence encodes CASSLTSQGEAFF.

The V call is TRBV19, the J call TRBJ1-1, with D perhaps TRBD1 (6 bases). Germline V gives CDR1 LNHDA, CDR2 SQIVND (reference sequence). This CDR3 has 15 amino acids. Deletions cut 4 bases from V and 1 base from J, with 13 bases between. Here the CDR3 reads CASSTQGRGNTEAFF. CDR3 DNA sequence: TGTGCCAGTAGTACTCAGGGGAGAGGGAACACTGAAGCTTTCTTT.